The 19 T cell receptor beta chains below all came from one sample that was sequenced in a study of response to subunit inactivated influenza vaccine. Each CDR3 protein gets one entry after TCRdb re-called the RT-PCR reads with MiXCR. The table lists about 500,000 distinct CDR3 sequences, about 17% of them singletons, with roughly 3.1% in the top ten. The sequencing here drew on CD4+ T cells sorted from PBMCs, taken 23 months after vaccination. The receptors stem from a man between 50 and 75 years old who received an inactivated influenza vaccine.

V gene TRBV2 combines with J gene TRBJ2-1; D is possibly TRBD2 (6 bases). Trimming left V 10 bases short and J 1 base short, with 14 bases between. The CDR3 is made up of 14 amino acids. Germline CDR1 reads SNHLY; CDR2 reads FYNNEI. In DNA, the CDR3 is TGTGCCACCGGACCTAGCGTATCCTACAATGAGCAGTTCTTC. Amino acid sequence: CATGPSVSYNEQFF.

The chain links TRBV4-3 to TRBJ2-3; D is possibly TRBD2 (6 bases). From germline, CDR1 is LGHNA and CDR2 YSLEER. Between the trimmed V and J ends, which lost 0 bases and 7 bases, there was a span of 14 bases. This CDR3 has 15 residues. Written as DNA, the CDR3 is TGCGCCAGCAGCCAAGAGAAGGACTATGAAAATACGCAGTATTTT. It is translated as CASSQEKDYENTQYF.

This clonotype was observed a few times. The chain uses TRBV6-6 and TRBJ2-3, with no clear D. The CDR3 runs to 12 residues. The germline V gene has CDR1 MNHNY and CDR2 SVGAGI (reference sequence). Deletions cut 7 bases from V and 8 bases from J, with 13 bases between. This CDR3 reads CASTTAMGTQYF. The CDR3 bases are TGTGCCAGCACGACGGCGATGGGTACGCAGTATTTT.

The rearrangement links TRBV20-1 to TRBJ2-3; 9 bases are a match to TRBD2. CDR3 size: 16 residues. The germline CDR1 and CDR2 sequences are DFQATT and SNEGSKA (reference sequence). The trim removed 0 bases at V and 2 bases at J, leaving 6 bases unmatched. The CDR3 coding sequence is TGCAGTGCTAGAGATAGCGGGGGATGGTACACAGATACGCAGTATTTT. Translated, it gives CSARDSGGWYTDTQYF.

This clonotype was detected a few times. The rearrangement joins TRBV5-1 to TRBJ2-1, with 7 bases matching TRBD2. The CDR3 has 15 amino acids. V dropped 4 bases and J dropped 4; count of bases not matched to a gene: 8. Germline CDR1 reads SGHRS; CDR2 reads YFSETQ. As DNA, the CDR3 is TGCGCCAGCAGCCACGGGGGGACCGTTTACAATGAGCAGTTCTTC. It codes for CASSHGGTVYNEQFF. Full variable domain (missing parts from reference TRBV5-1 and TRBJ2-1): KAGVTQTPRYLIKTRGQQVTLSCSPISGHRSVSWYQQTPGQGLQFLFEYFSETQRNKGNFPGRFSGRQFSNSRSEMNVSTLELGDSALYLCASSHGGTVYNEQFFGPGTRLTVL.

This clonotype appeared a few times. The CDR3 nucleotides read TGTGCCATCAGGGCAGACAGGACCGGGGAGCTGTTTTTT. Its translation: CAIRADRTGELFF. The chain carries TRBV10-3 and TRBJ2-2; the D gene is possibly TRBD1 (6 bases). In germline, CDR1 is ENHRY, CDR2 SYGVKD. Deletions cut 6 bases from V and 5 bases from J, with 10 bases between. The CDR3 loop spans 13 amino acids.

The V call is TRBV7-9, the J call TRBJ2-1, with D possibly TRBD1 on 6 matching bases. This CDR3 spans 15 amino acids. CDR1 is SEHNR and CDR2 is FQNEAQ in the germline V gene (reference sequence). V was shortened by 5 bases and J by 7 bases, with 18 bases between the two germline ends. The CDR3: CASSPPGSGQNEQFF. The CDR3 DNA reads TGTGCCAGCAGCCCTCCAGGGTCGGGACAAAATGAGCAGTTCTTC.

This clonotype turned up a few times. The chain carries TRBV24-1 and TRBJ2-1; 8 bases map to TRBD2. The CDR3 contains 16 residues. After removal of 1 base from V and 6 bases from J, the junction contained 7 bases not matched to a gene. Germline-derived CDR1 and CDR2 are KGHDR and SFDVKD. CDR3 sequence (DNA): TGTGCCACCAGTGATTTTTCGGCTAGCGGGTCCAATGAGCAGTTCTTC. Protein: CATSDFSASGSNEQFF.

This clonotype was seen a few times. This chain connects TRBV5-1 to TRBJ2-2; TRBD1 might be the D (6 bases). The length of the CDR3 is 15 residues. From germline, CDR1 is SGHRS and CDR2 YFSETQ. The V and J ends lost 4 bases and 3 bases respectively, with 13 bases between them. CDR3 sequence reads: CASSPWTEHTGELFF. The CDR3 bases are TGCGCCAGCAGCCCCTGGACAGAACACACCGGGGAGCTGTTTTTT. Full variable domain (missing parts from reference TRBV5-1 and TRBJ2-2): KAGVTQTPRYLIKTRGQQVTLSCSPISGHRSVSWYQQTPGQGLQFLFEYFSETQRNKGNFPGRFSGRQFSNSRSEMNVSTLELGDSALYLCASSPWTEHTGELFFGEGSRLTVL.

The CDR3 bases are TGTGCCACCAGCAGAGATCTGGGAGAGACCCAGTACTTC. Translated, it gives CATSRDLGETQYF. The chain employs TRBV15 and TRBJ2-5; the D is unclear. The CDR3 runs to 13 residues. Per the germline V gene, CDR1 is LNHNV and CDR2 is YYDKDF (reference sequence). Between the trimmed V and J ends, which lost 0 bases and 4 bases, there was a span of 6 bases.

There are many counts of this clonotype. V gene TRBV12-3 or TRBV12-4 combines with J gene TRBJ2-1; D is perhaps TRBD2 (6 bases). Trimming pared 1 base from V and 6 bases from J, leaving 13 bases between. The CDR3 is 15 residues long. The CDR3 DNA sequence: TGTGCCAGCAGTTTAGAGGGCGGGGTAGCCAATGAGCAGTTCTTC. It is translated as CASSLEGGVANEQFF.

This clonotype was counted a few times. The chain couples TRBV6-2 or TRBV6-3 to TRBJ2-2; D unclear. Germline V gene lookup returns CDR1 MNHEY and CDR2 SVGEGT. The CDR3 spans 15 residues. Trimming removed 5 bases from V and 2 bases from J, with 12 bases in between. The CDR3, as DNA: TGTGCCAGCAGTCTGTTAAGGTCTAACACCGGGGAGCTGTTTTTT. As protein: CASSLLRSNTGELFF.

J is TRBJ2-7 and V is TRBV7-2, with 8 bases identical to TRBD1. The CDR3 is 13 residues long. Looked up from germline, CDR1 is SGHTA and CDR2 is FQGNSA. V lost 5 bases, J lost 8 bases, and 8 bases stayed unmatched. CDR3 amino acids: CASSSRTGKKQYF. Here the CDR3 DNA reads TGTGCCAGCAGCAGCCGGACAGGGAAAAAGCAGTACTTC.

This clonotype occurred a few times. V is TRBV20-1 and J is TRBJ2-1; a possible D gene is TRBD1 (5 bases). Germline values: CDR1 DFQATT, CDR2 SNEGSKA (reference sequence). The CDR3 sequence is 15 residues long. V lost 3 bases, J lost 0 bases, and 12 bases lay in between. The CDR3 DNA reads as TGCAGTGCTAGTAGTCCCGACAGCTCCTACAATGAGCAGTTCTTC. It codes for CSASSPDSSYNEQFF.

This clonotype was seen only a few times. The V and J genes are TRBV20-1 and TRBJ1-6, with unresolved D. CDR1 DFQATT and CDR2 SNEGSKA come from the germline V gene (reference sequence). This CDR3 region has 14 residues. Between the trimmed V and J ends, which lost 5 bases and 4 bases, there was a span of 12 bases. CDR3 sequence: CSARGRPYNSPLHF. For the CDR3, the DNA is TGCAGTGCTCGAGGACGGCCTTATAATTCACCCCTCCACTTT.

V is TRBV5-1 and J is TRBJ1-1, with 7 bases lining up with TRBD1. This CDR3 is built from 15 residues. V gave up 4 bases and J gave up 1 base; unmatched junction bases: 7. Germline V gene sequence: CDR1 SGHRS, CDR2 YFSETQ. In DNA, the CDR3 is TGCGCCAGCAGCAATAGACAGGGCCAGAACACTGAAGCTTTCTTT. It translates to CASSNRQGQNTEAFF.

This clonotype was seen only a few times. The chain couples TRBV6-2 or TRBV6-3 to TRBJ2-1; 8 bases map to TRBD2. Germline CDR1 MNHEY, CDR2 SVGEGT. V shed 6 bases, J shed 2 bases, and the junction held 3 bases outside the gene matches. This CDR3 is built from 14 residues. DNA for the CDR3: TGTGCCAGCAGGGGTAGCGGGACCTACAATGAGCAGTTCTTC. As protein: CASRGSGTYNEQFF.

The chain joins TRBV7-2 to TRBJ1-2; D gene unclear. Trimming cost V 6 bases and J 4 bases, with 18 bases left between them. CDR3 length: 15 residues. CDR1 is SGHTA, CDR2 FQGNSA, per germline. CDR3 DNA sequence: TGTGCCAGCAGATCATGGACCGCCGAGGGCTATGGCTACACCTTC. Translation: CASRSWTAEGYGYTF. The entire variable domain, with the rest obtained from reference TRBV7-2 and TRBJ1-2, is as follows: GAGVSQSPSNKVTEKGKDVELRCDPISGHTALYWYRQSLGQGLEFLIYFQGNSAPDKSGLPSDRFSAERTGGSVSTLTIQRTQQEDSAVYLCASRSWTAEGYGYTFGSGTRLTVV.

The chain has TRBV7-9 and TRBJ2-2; D is possibly TRBD2 (6 bases). Germline V lookup: CDR1 SEHNR, CDR2 FQNEAQ (reference sequence). V lost 3 bases to trimming and J lost 2 bases, with 13 bases between them. The CDR3 extends over 16 amino acids. The CDR3 spells CASSFGGGVNTGELFF. CDR3 coding DNA: TGTGCCAGCAGCTTTGGGGGAGGTGTCAACACCGGGGAGCTGTTTTTT.